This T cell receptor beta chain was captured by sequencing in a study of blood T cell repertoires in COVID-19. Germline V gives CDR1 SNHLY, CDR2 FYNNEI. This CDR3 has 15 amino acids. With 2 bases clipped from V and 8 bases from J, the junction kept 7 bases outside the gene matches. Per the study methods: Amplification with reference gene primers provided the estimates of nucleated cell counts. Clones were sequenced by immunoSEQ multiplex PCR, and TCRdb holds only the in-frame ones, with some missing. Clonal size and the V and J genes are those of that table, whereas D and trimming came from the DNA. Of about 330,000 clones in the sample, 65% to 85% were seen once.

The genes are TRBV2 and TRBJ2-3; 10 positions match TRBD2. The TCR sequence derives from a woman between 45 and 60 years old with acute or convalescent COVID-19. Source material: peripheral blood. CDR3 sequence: CASSESSGRVGTQYF. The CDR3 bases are TGTGCCAGCAGTGAATCTAGCGGGAGAGTCGGTACGCAGTATTTT.